The 2 T cell receptor beta chains in this list originate from one sample, sequenced in a study of cytomegalovirus exposure and HLA in healthy donors. PCR used 60 Vbeta primers and 13 Jbeta primers. Method: immunoSEQ multiplex PCR; TCRdb's copy keeps in-frame clones and lacks some. Altogether 75,000 or so clones are present, about 66% being singletons, with the ten largest covering less than 25%. Sequencing used PBMCs. Every receptor here comes from a man aged 35 to 55 in good health and CMV-seropositive.

DNA for the CDR3: TGTGCCAGCAGCTGGGAACTCCTAAGGGGACAGGGGGCGCAAGGGGAGCTGTTTTTT. Translated, it gives CASSWELLRGQGAQGELFF. The chain links TRBV5-5 to TRBJ2-2; 12 bases map to TRBD1. The CDR3 totals 19 residues. J lost 8 bases, V lost 3 bases, and 17 bases had no gene match. The germline gives CDR1 SGHKS, CDR2 YYEKEE (reference sequence).

This clone came up a few times. The rearrangement joins TRBV29-1 to TRBJ2-5; 9 bases are a match to TRBD1. V trimming: 6 bases; J trimming: 5 bases; junction bases outside the gene matches: 7. Germline values: CDR1 SQVTM, CDR2 ANQGSEA. The CDR3 has 13 amino acids. The chain's CDR3 is CSVWTGASETQYF. The CDR3 nucleotides read TGCAGCGTCTGGACAGGGGCCTCGGAGACCCAGTACTTC.